The 9 T cell receptor beta chains below were found in one sample sequenced in a study of blood T cells in healthy people across ages. For the second PCR, which ran for about 7 to 12 cycles, a sample-barcoded 5' primer and a J-beta primer mix were used. TCRdb itself ran the 5' RACE reads through MiXCR, one entry per CDR3 protein. The sample lists some 860,000 distinct CDR3 sequences, roughly three fifths occurring once. The specimen was blood. These receptors all stem from a middle-aged man in good health.

The rearrangement links TRBV13 to TRBJ2-4, with a possible D match to TRBD1 (6 bases). The ends were cut back, 7 bases at V and 3 bases at J, with 13 bases in the middle. Germline V gene lookup returns CDR1 PRHDT and CDR2 FYEKMQ (reference sequence). The length of the CDR3 is 14 residues. This chain's CDR3 is CASKNRVGKNIQYF. Written as DNA, the CDR3 is TGTGCCAGCAAAAACAGGGTTGGCAAAAACATTCAGTACTTC.

This clonotype has more than one count but fewer than ten. For the CDR3, the DNA is TGTGCCAGCAGCCCGACAGGTCGAAATCAGCCCCAGCATTTT. This encodes CASSPTGRNQPQHF. This chain joins TRBV7-2 and TRBJ1-5; tentative D call: TRBD1 (6 bases). Germline V gene lookup returns CDR1 SGHTA and CDR2 FQGNSA. V was pared by 5 bases and J by 4 bases, with 12 bases between. The CDR3 is made up of 14 amino acids.

This clonotype was detected ten times or more. The rearrangement uses TRBV6-1 and TRBJ1-1, with 9 bases fitting TRBD1. Losses at the gene ends were 4 bases for V and 4 bases for J; bases not matched to a gene: 4. CDR1 MNHNS and CDR2 SASEGT come from the germline V gene. The CDR3 sequence is 14 residues long. The CDR3 nucleotides read TGTGCCAGCAGTGGGACAGGGGAGGGCACTGAAGCTTTCTTT. Translated: CASSGTGEGTEAFF.

Comments on this clonotype: The junction and the germline gene differ at one end; a read error may be behind it. The rearrangement uses TRBV3-1 and TRBJ1-2; no firm D call. The CDR3 totals 12 residues. CDR1 LGHDT and CDR2 YNNKEL come from the germline V gene (reference sequence). CDR3 in amino acids: CAGSQDTYGYTF. The CDR3, as DNA: TGTGCCGGCAGCCAAGACACTTATGGCTACACCTTC.

This clonotype has only one observation. The chain couples TRBV20-1 to TRBJ2-7; 10 bases are a match to TRBD2. In germline, CDR1 is DFQATT, CDR2 SNEGSKA (reference sequence). V trimming: 1 base; J trimming: 6 bases; junction bases outside the gene matches: 6. CDR3 length: 14 residues. This CDR3 reads CSARGLAGVSEQYF. The CDR3 DNA reads as TGCAGTGCTAGAGGGCTAGCGGGAGTTTCCGAGCAGTACTTC.

The chain is built from TRBV10-3 and TRBJ1-2; 8 bases align to TRBD1. V trimming: 6 bases; J trimming: 1 base; junction bases outside the gene matches: 13. Germline V CDR1 and CDR2: ENHRY, SYGVKD. This CDR3 region has 17 residues. CDR3 in amino acids: CAIRRRGQETDNYGYTF. Here the CDR3 DNA reads TGTGCCATCAGGCGCCGGGGACAGGAGACCGATAACTATGGCTACACCTTC.

The rearrangement uses TRBV20-1 and TRBJ1-4; D is ambiguous. Germline lookup yields CDR1 DFQATT and CDR2 SNEGSKA (reference sequence). The V and J ends lost 6 bases and 8 bases respectively, with 19 bases between them. The CDR3 covers 14 residues. CDR3: CSAQIDGRDEKLFF. The DNA of the CDR3 is TGCAGTGCCCAGATAGACGGACGAGACGAAAAACTGTTTTTT.

V and J are TRBV20-1 and TRBJ1-2, with unresolved D. Germline CDR1 reads DFQATT; CDR2 reads SNEGSKA (reference sequence). Trimming removed 1 base at V and 0 bases at J, with 12 bases between. The CDR3 has 15 residues. CDR3 DNA: TGCAGTGCTAGAGTCTCCCAGACTTCTAACTATGGCTACACCTTC. It is translated as CSARVSQTSNYGYTF.

The chain recombines TRBV14 with TRBJ2-2; D gene uncertain. This CDR3 has 16 amino acids. V lost 4 bases and J lost 6, with 18 bases in between. Germline V gene sequence: CDR1 SGHDN, CDR2 FVKESK. CDR3 region: CASSPRGKKSAGELFF. The CDR3 coding sequence is TGTGCCAGCAGCCCCCGCGGAAAGAAAAGTGCCGGGGAGCTGTTTTTT.